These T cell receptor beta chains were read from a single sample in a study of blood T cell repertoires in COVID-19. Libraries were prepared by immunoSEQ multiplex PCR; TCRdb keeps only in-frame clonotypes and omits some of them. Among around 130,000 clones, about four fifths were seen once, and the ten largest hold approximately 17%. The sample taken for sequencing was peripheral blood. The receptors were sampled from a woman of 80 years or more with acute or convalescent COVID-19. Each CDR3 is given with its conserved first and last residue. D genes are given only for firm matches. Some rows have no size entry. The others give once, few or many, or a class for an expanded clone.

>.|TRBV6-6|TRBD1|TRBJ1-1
TGTGCCAGCAGTCGACCCGACAGGGGGCCGGGAACTGAAGCTTTCTTT
CASSRPDRGPGTEAFF
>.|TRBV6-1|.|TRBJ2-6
TGTGCCAGCAGTGGCCGACTGACAGTGTACTCTGGGGCCAACGTCCTGACTTTC
CASSGRLTVYSGANVLTF
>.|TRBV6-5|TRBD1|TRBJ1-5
TGTGCCAGCAGTTATGGGGGGACAGGGAGTCAGCCCCAGCATTTT
CASSYGGTGSQPQHF
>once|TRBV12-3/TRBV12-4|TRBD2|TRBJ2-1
TGTGCCAGCAGCCCCGGACTAGCGGAGCAGTTCTTC
CASSPGLAEQFF
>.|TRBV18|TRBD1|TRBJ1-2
TGTGCCAGCTCACCCTCCCGGGACAGGGGGGGCTATGGCTACACCTTC
CASSPSRDRGGYGYTF
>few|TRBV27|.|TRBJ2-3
TGTGCCAGCAGGGGCAGGCTGACAGATACGCAGTATTTT
CASRGRLTDTQYF
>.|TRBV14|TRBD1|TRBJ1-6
TGTGCCAGCAACCGGGACAGGGGCCTACCCCTCCACTTT
CASNRDRGLPLHF
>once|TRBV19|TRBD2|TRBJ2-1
TGTGCCAGTAGTATAGAGGCGGGAGCCTACAATGAGCAGTTCTTC
CASSIEAGAYNEQFF
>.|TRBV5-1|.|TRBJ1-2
TGCGCCAGCAGCTCCCAGACAGGAAACTATGGCTACACCTTC
CASSSQTGNYGYTF
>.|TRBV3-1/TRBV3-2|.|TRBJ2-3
TGTGCCAGCAGCCAAGGGTTAGCGACAGATACGCAGTATTTT
CASSQGLATDTQYF
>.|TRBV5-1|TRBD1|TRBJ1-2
TGCGCCAGCAGCTTGGTTGACAGGGGGCACTATGGCTACACCTTC
CASSLVDRGHYGYTF
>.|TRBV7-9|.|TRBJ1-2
TGTGCCAGCAGCTTAGGGGGCTACAGGGTCGACTATGGCTACACCTTC
CASSLGGYRVDYGYTF
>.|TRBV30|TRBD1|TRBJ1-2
TGTGCCTGGTGGGGCCCGGGACAGGGCGTTCGGCTGGGAGGCTACACCTTC
CAWWGPGQGVRLGGYTF
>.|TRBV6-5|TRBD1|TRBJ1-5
TGTGCCAGCAGTTATGGGCAGGGGGCTAATCAGCCCCAGCATTTT
CASSYGQGANQPQHF
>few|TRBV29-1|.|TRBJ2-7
TGCAGCGTTGAGGGCACCTCCTACGAGCAGTACTTC
CSVEGTSYEQYF
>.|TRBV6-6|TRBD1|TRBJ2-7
TGTGCCAGCAGGGGACAGGGGAGCTCCTACGAGCAGTACTTC
CASRGQGSSYEQYF
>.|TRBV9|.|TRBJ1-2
TGTGCCAGCAGCGGACGGACCCCCTTGGGGCACTACACCTTC
CASSGRTPLGHYTF